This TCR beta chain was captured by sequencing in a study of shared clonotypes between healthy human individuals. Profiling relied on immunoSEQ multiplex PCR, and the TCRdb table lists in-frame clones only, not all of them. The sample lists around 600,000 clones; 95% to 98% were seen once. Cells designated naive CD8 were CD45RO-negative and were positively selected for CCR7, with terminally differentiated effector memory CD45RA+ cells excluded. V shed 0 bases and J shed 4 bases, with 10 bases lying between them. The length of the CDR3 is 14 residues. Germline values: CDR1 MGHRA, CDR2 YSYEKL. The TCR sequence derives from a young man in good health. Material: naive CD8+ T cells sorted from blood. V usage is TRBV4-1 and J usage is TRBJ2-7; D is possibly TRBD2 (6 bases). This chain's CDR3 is CASSQDAGSYEQYF. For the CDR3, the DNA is TGCGCCAGCAGCCAAGACGCCGGGAGTTACGAGCAGTACTTC.